The rows below give T cell receptor beta chains drawn from one sample of a study of CD8 T cells in Susac syndrome. TCRdb re-analysed the immunoSEQ multiplex PCR reads in MiXCR, keeping a single row per CDR3 protein. The sample comprises approximately 170,000 distinct CDR3 sequences, approximately 93% of which are singletons, and about 0.1% rests with the top ten. The sample comprised CD4+ T cells from PBMCs. The source is a human donor with multiple sclerosis. Each CDR3 is given with its conserved first and last residue. D genes are given only for firm matches. A clone size is listed for some rows: how often the clone was seen (once, few, many), or a class if it is expanded.

-	TRBD2	TRBV30	TRBJ2-7	TGTGCCTGGAGTGGGACTAGCGGGAGGTTATACGAGCAGTACTTC	CAWSGTSGRLYEQYF
-	-	TRBV28	TRBJ1-1	TGTGCCAGCACAAACCATGGGAGGGGTGCTGAAGCTTTCTTT	CASTNHGRGAEAFF
-	TRBD2	TRBV20-1	TRBJ2-1	TGCAGTGCCGAGAACGAAGCGGGAGGTGTGTACAATGAGCAGTTCTTC	CSAENEAGGVYNEQFF
once	-	TRBV5-1	TRBJ1-1	TGCGCCAGCAGCTTGGCCTATCGCGGCAGGATGGACACTGAAGCTTTCTTT	CASSLAYRGRMDTEAFF
-	-	TRBV7-9	TRBJ1-5	TGTGCCAGCAGCGCGACTGGGCCCCAGCATTTT	CASSATGPQHF
-	-	TRBV13	TRBJ2-5	TGTGCCAGCAGCTTAGGATGGGGGAAGGGGACCCAGTACTTC	CASSLGWGKGTQYF
-	TRBD1	TRBV7-2	TRBJ1-2	TGTGCCAGCAGCCCATTAGGGGGCGCCGATGGCTACACCTTC	CASSPLGGADGYTF
-	TRBD2	TRBV5-1	TRBJ2-5	TGCGCCAGCAGCTCAACTCCTAGCGGGAGTGGGGAGACCCAGTACTTC	CASSSTPSGSGETQYF
-	TRBD1	TRBV10-3	TRBJ1-1	TGTGCCATCAGTTGGGACAGGGCGGAGGGCACTGAAGCTTTCTTT	CAISWDRAEGTEAFF
once	-	TRBV6-2/TRBV6-3	TRBJ2-7	TGTGCCAGCAACCACGGATCTGGGGTGTACGAGCAGTACTTC	CASNHGSGVYEQYF
-	-	TRBV5-4	TRBJ1-4	TGTGCCAGCAGCTTGACCGGGGGCGGTGAAAAACTGTTTTTT	CASSLTGGGEKLFF
-	-	TRBV5-4	TRBJ2-5	TGTGCCAGCAGCTTTCAGAACCAAGAGACCCAGTACTTC	CASSFQNQETQYF
-	TRBD1	TRBV14	TRBJ1-1	TGTGCCAGCAACCGCTGGACAGGGGTATACACTGAAGCTTTCTTT	CASNRWTGVYTEAFF
-	TRBD2	TRBV12-5	TRBJ2-7	TGTGCTAGTGGTTTTGCCTCGATTCCGGGACTAGCGGGAGGTGTAAACGAGCAGTACTTC	CASGFASIPGLAGGVNEQYF
-	-	TRBV6-5	TRBJ2-1	TGTGCCAGCAGTTCCCCGCGGTCCAGGGCCTACAATGAGCAGTTCTTC	CASSSPRSRAYNEQFF
-	-	TRBV25-1	TRBJ1-1	TGTGCCAGCAGTGAATACCAGGGGAACACTGAAGCTTTCTTT	CASSEYQGNTEAFF
-	-	TRBV18	TRBJ2-7	TGTGCCAGCTCACCAGGGGCGAACGAGCAGTACTTC	CASSPGANEQYF
-	TRBD2	TRBV28	TRBJ2-1	TGTGCCAGCAGTTCCCCGGGACTAGTTGTCAATGAGCAGTTCTTC	CASSSPGLVVNEQFF
-	TRBD1	TRBV29-1	TRBJ1-1	TGCAGCGTTAAAAGTCCCACTGACAGGGGCCTTTTTGAAGCTTTCTTT	CSVKSPTDRGLFEAFF
-	TRBD1	TRBV4-1	TRBJ2-7	TGCGCCAGCAGCGCTCTTCCGGGACAGGGTACCTACGAGCAGTACTTC	CASSALPGQGTYEQYF
-	-	TRBV6-1	TRBJ2-7	TGTGCCAGCAGTGAATCGAGAAGGACCGGGATATACGAGCAGTACTTC	CASSESRRTGIYEQYF
-	-	TRBV3-1	TRBJ1-1	TGTGCCAGCAGCCAACTTAGCCGTGAAGCTTTCTTT	CASSQLSREAFF
-	TRBD2	TRBV29-1	TRBJ2-3	TGCAGCGTCGGCAAGAACGAGGTACTAGCGGGAGATACGCAGTATTTT	CSVGKNEVLAGDTQYF
-	-	TRBV15	TRBJ1-5	TGTGCCACCAGCAGAGATACAGGGCCATATCAGCCCCAGCATTTT	CATSRDTGPYQPQHF
-	-	TRBV30	TRBJ1-5	TGTGCCTGGAGTGTACGAAGGGGCGTCGATCAGCCCCAGCATTTT	CAWSVRRGVDQPQHF
-	TRBD1	TRBV29-1	TRBJ2-5	TGCAGCGTTGATGGGGACAGTCAAGAGACCCAGTACTTC	CSVDGDSQETQYF
few	-	TRBV5-1	TRBJ2-7	TGTGCCAGCTCCTCCCAGGGGGGCCTCTACGAGCAGTACTTC	CASSSQGGLYEQYF
-	-	TRBV2	TRBJ1-6	TGTGCCAGCCGCCCGGCAACCTATAATTCACCCCTCCACTTT	CASRPATYNSPLHF
-	-	TRBV14	TRBJ2-4	TGTGCCAGCAGCCCGGCGGGAGCCAAAAACATTCAGTACTTC	CASSPAGAKNIQYF
-	TRBD1	TRBV29-1	TRBJ1-1	TGCAGCGTTGAACGACTCGGGACAGGGAAGGCTGAAGCTTTCTTT	CSVERLGTGKAEAFF
-	TRBD2	TRBV20-1	TRBJ2-1	TGCAGTGCTAGAGATCAACTAGCGGGGGTCCGGTACAATGAGCAGTTCTTC	CSARDQLAGVRYNEQFF
-	-	TRBV9	TRBJ1-2	TGTGCCAGCAGCCCCACTTACACGCCATGGGGCGGCTACACCTTC	CASSPTYTPWGGYTF
-	-	TRBV29-1	TRBJ1-1	TGCAGCGTCTCCCCAAGGTCGTACCCGGGAGCTTTCTTT	CSVSPRSYPGAFF
-	-	TRBV7-9	TRBJ1-1	TGTGCCAGCAGCTTAGGGTTGAGTACTGAAGCTTTCTTT	CASSLGLSTEAFF
-	-	TRBV5-1	TRBJ2-5	TGCGCCAGCAGCATGGGGACCCGGGGGAAGGAGACCCAGTACTTC	CASSMGTRGKETQYF
-	-	TRBV11-2	TRBJ1-2	TGTGCCAGCAGCCCAAGGGAGGTGAAATTC	CASSPREVKF
-	TRBD1	TRBV30	TRBJ1-1	TGTGCCTGGACCTGGGACAGGGCCACTGAAGCTTTCTTT	CAWTWDRATEAFF
-	TRBD1	TRBV5-6	TRBJ2-4	TGTGCCAGCAGCTGGAGGCAGGGGGTTAACATTCAGTACTTC	CASSWRQGVNIQYF
-	-	TRBV6-2/TRBV6-3	TRBJ1-2	TGTGCCAGCAGTTACCCCGGGTACTACACCTTC	CASSYPGYYTF
-	-	TRBV20-1	TRBJ1-5	TGCAGTGCTGTGCAGGGCCGCAATCAGCCCCAGCATTTT	CSAVQGRNQPQHF
once	TRBD1	TRBV4-1	TRBJ1-1	TGCGCCAGCAGCCTTACGGGACAGCAAAACACTGAAGCTTTCTTT	CASSLTGQQNTEAFF
-	-	TRBV4-1	TRBJ2-1	TGCGCCAGCAGCCAAGGTAGCCTAGGAGGGTACAATGAGCAGTTCTTC	CASSQGSLGGYNEQFF
once	TRBD1	TRBV30	TRBJ1-2	TGTGCCCAGGGACAGGGGGCGTTTGGCTACACCTTC	CAQGQGAFGYTF
-	TRBD1	TRBV18	TRBJ1-1	TGTGCCAGCTCGGGGGCTGACAGGGTTATGAACACTGAAGCTTTCTTT	CASSGADRVMNTEAFF
-	-	TRBV28	TRBJ2-7	TGTGCCAGCACTTCCATACGAGGGCAATCGTCCTACGAGCAGTACTTC	CASTSIRGQSSYEQYF
-	-	TRBV2	TRBJ1-2	TGTGCCAGCAGCCAGGGGCGCTATGGCTACACCTTC	CASSQGRYGYTF
few	-	TRBV7-3	TRBJ2-3	TGTGCCAGCAGTCTCGTGGCGGATACGCAGTATTTT	CASSLVADTQYF
-	-	TRBV20-1	TRBJ1-2	TGCAGTGCAGATCGGGACACCATCTATGGCTACACCTTC	CSADRDTIYGYTF
-	TRBD1	TRBV7-9	TRBJ1-4	TGTGCCAGCAGCTTACGGGGACAGGCTGAAAAACTGTTTTTT	CASSLRGQAEKLFF
-	-	TRBV30	TRBJ1-3	TGTGCCTGGAGTGTACAACCCCTCAGTGGAAACACCATATATTTT	CAWSVQPLSGNTIYF